These 9 T cell receptor beta chains were sequenced from one sample in a study of Graves' ophthalmopathy and Graves' hyperthyroidism. Amplified material comprised TCR beta CDR3 regions derived from RNA transcripts. First-round RT-PCR with HTBI primers preceded a second-round multiplex PCR. TCRdb itself ran the multiplex PCR reads through MiXCR, one entry per CDR3 protein. The sample includes over 650,000 distinct CDR3 sequences, 35% to 50% seen only once; the top ten take more than 2.5%. The specimen sequenced was peripheral blood. Every receptor here comes from an adult man with Graves' ophthalmopathy.

The sample holds a few counts of this clonotype. No conserved phenylalanine or tryptophan is present at the end of the CDR3, so a read error is the likely explanation. The limits of the CDR3 on the DNA are not certain, so only TCRdb's listed CDR3 is given. The rearrangement joins TRBV19 to TRBJ1-1. The CDR3 region is 8 residues in length, termini included. Germline assignment: CDR1 LNHDA and CDR2 SQIVND (reference sequence). CDR3 in amino acids: CASSAVRG.

The genes are TRBV5-6 and TRBJ2-6; D uncertain. With 0 bases removed from V and 0 bases from J, the gap between germline ends came to 13 bases. The CDR3 runs 18 residues. Germline V gives CDR1 SGHDT, CDR2 YYEEEE. The CDR3 DNA sequence: TGTGCCAGCAGCTTGGGTCACTTATTCCACTCTGGGGCCAACGTCCTGACTTTC. Translated, it gives CASSLGHLFHSGANVLTF.

The table lists this clonotype with a few counts. The chain combines TRBV2 with TRBJ1-2; D gene unclear. This CDR3 is built from 14 residues. Trimming left V 5 bases short and J 3 bases short, with 13 bases between. Looked up from germline, CDR1 is SNHLY and CDR2 is FYNNEI. The CDR3 is CASSPWGEDYGYTF. In nucleotides, the CDR3 is TGTGCCAGCAGTCCCTGGGGAGAAGACTATGGCTACACCTTC. Complete variable domain (other parts from reference TRBV2 and TRBJ1-2): EPEVTQTPSHQVTQMGQEVILRCVPISNHLYFYWYRQILGQKVEFLVSFYNNEISEKSEIFDDQFSVERPDGSNFTLKIRSTKLEDSAMYFCASSPWGEDYGYTFGSGTRLTVV.

This clonotype was recorded at least ten times. A much larger clone lies one base from this, so it may be a read error. The J gene is TRBJ1-1, the V gene TRBV24-1; 10 positions agree with TRBD1. The CDR3 has 13 residues. Germline CDR1 KGHDR, CDR2 SFDVKD. The CDR3, as DNA: TGTGCCGCCAGTGAGGGGGACAGGGGAGAAGCTTTCTTT. Protein sequence: CAASEGDRGEAFF.

This clonotype showed up just a few times. The V and J genes are TRBV12-3 or TRBV12-4 and TRBJ2-7, with unresolved D. There are 14 residues in the CDR3. Trimming shortened V by 3 bases and J by 2 bases, and 11 bases separated the two germline ends. The CDR3 coding sequence is TGTGCCAGCAGTTTCTATTTGGGCGCCTACGAGCAGTACTTC. It codes for CASSFYLGAYEQYF.

The J gene is TRBJ1-4, the V gene TRBV2; TRBD1 matches at 7 bases. Germline V CDR1 and CDR2: SNHLY, FYNNEI. The CDR3 loop spans 16 amino acids. After removal of 3 bases from V and 4 bases from J, the junction contained 8 bases not matched to a gene. CDR3 sequence (DNA): TGTGCCAGCAGTGACCGACAGGGCCTCGTTAATGAAAAACTGTTTTTT. The encoded protein is CASSDRQGLVNEKLFF.

This clonotype was picked up one time. Given a much more abundant clone one base away, this may be a read error. The J gene is TRBJ2-7, the V gene TRBV20-1, with D possibly TRBD2 on 6 matching bases. In germline, CDR1 is DFQATT, CDR2 SNEGSKA (reference sequence). Trimming removed 3 bases at V and 5 bases at J, with 23 bases between. The length of the CDR3 is 16 residues. For the CDR3, the DNA is TGCAGTGCTAGGAGCCTCCTGTCCGGGGAGGCCGACGAGCAGTACTTC. Residues: CSARSLLSGEADEQYF.

Note on this clonotype: Because it lacks the conserved phenylalanine or tryptophan at the end, this CDR3 is likely a read error. CDR3 nucleotide sequence: TGTGCCAGCAGCTCCAAGTCGGGGGGCACAGATACGCAGTATCTT. It translates to CASSSKSGGTDTQYL. V usage is TRBV11-2 and J usage is TRBJ2-3, with D perhaps TRBD2 (6 bases). The length of the CDR3 is 15 residues. CDR1 is SGHAT and CDR2 is FQNNGV in the germline V gene. The V and J ends lost 4 bases and 1 base respectively, with 12 bases between them.

Many counts were recorded for this clonotype. The chain is built from TRBV3-1 and TRBJ2-5, with TRBD2 matching 9 bases. The CDR3 contains 17 residues. Unmatched junction bases numbered 10, after V lost 0 bases and J lost 5 bases. Germline CDR1 LGHDT, CDR2 YNNKEL (reference sequence). In DNA, the CDR3 is TGTGCCAGCAGCCAAGACGGCGGGAGGGCCTTCGTGGAGACCCAGTACTTC. Amino acid sequence: CASSQDGGRAFVETQYF.